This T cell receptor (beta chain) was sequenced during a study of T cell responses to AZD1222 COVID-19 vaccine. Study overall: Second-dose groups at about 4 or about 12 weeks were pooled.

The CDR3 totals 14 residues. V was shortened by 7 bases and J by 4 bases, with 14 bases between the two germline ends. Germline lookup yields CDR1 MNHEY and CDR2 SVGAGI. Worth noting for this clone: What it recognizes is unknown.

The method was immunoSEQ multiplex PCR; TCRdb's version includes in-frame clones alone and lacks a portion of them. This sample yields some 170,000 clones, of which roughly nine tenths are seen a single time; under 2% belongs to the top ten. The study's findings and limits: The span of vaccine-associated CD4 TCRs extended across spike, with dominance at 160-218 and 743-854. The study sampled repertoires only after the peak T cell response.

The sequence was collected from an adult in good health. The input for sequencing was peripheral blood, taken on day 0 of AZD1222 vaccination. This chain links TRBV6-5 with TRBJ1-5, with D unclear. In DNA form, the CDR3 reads TGTGCCAGCATCAGTCGGCAGGCTAATCAGCCCCAGCATTTT. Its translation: CASISRQANQPQHF.